The present entry profiles one TCR beta chain with its context. The antigen remains undetermined. The data derive from a study of graft-versus-host responses after intestinal transplantation. The CDR3 contains 13 residues. Looked up from germline, CDR1 is MDHEN and CDR2 is SYDVKM. The V gene lost 7 bases and the J gene lost 8 bases, with 15 bases spanning the gap. TCRdb's table, derived via immunoSEQ multiplex PCR, lists solely in-frame clones and lacks some. The data hold about 18,000 clones, with approximately 90% observed a single time. Study-level findings and limits: There was an association between peak levels of circulating GvH clones and early post-transplant HvG declines.

The sequenced sample was PBMCs, obtained about 350 days after transplant. The source of this sequence is a human patient who received an intestinal transplant, so some T cells may come from the graft donor. This chain connects TRBV28 to TRBJ1-5, with D hard to call. CDR3 sequence reads: CASTSSPAKPQHF. The CDR3 nucleotides read TGTGCCAGCACCTCTAGCCCAGCCAAGCCCCAGCATTTT.